The 21 T cell receptor beta chains below were found in one sample sequenced in a study of shared clonotypes between healthy human individuals. Data came from immunoSEQ multiplex PCR; TCRdb stores just in-frame clones and leaves some out. The sample includes about 1 million clones, approximately 68% of them seen just once. Sequencing was performed on memory CD4+ T cells sorted from blood. Specified subset: CD45RA-negative fraction. These receptors all stem from a young man in good health.

The chain employs TRBV6-6 and TRBJ2-7; 7 nucleotides align to TRBD1. Germline trimming cut 5 bases from V and 7 bases from J; bases unmatched to any gene: 5. The V gene's germline CDR1 is MNHNY and CDR2 SVGAGI (reference sequence). The CDR3 covers 12 residues. As DNA, the CDR3 is TGTGCCAGCAGTCCACCCAGGGGGGAGCAGTACTTC. This encodes CASSPPRGEQYF.

V and J are TRBV6-6 and TRBJ1-1; D possibly corresponds to TRBD1 (5 bases). V lost 3 bases, J lost 3 bases, and 8 bases lay in between. The V gene's germline CDR1 is MNHNY and CDR2 SVGAGI (reference sequence). The CDR3 has 13 amino acids. The CDR3 is CASSYAGHTEAFF. The CDR3 DNA reads TGTGCCAGCAGTTATGCAGGGCACACTGAAGCTTTCTTT.

The V gene is TRBV7-9, the J gene TRBJ2-3; TRBD2 aligns across 12 bases. This CDR3 has 16 amino acids. Per germline, CDR1 SEHNR and CDR2 FQNEAQ (reference sequence). The junction had 6 bases not matched to a gene; V was cut back by 4 bases and J by 4 bases. This chain's CDR3 is CASSWTSGKAADTQYF. DNA of the CDR3: TGTGCCAGCAGCTGGACTAGCGGGAAGGCAGCAGATACGCAGTATTTT.

This clone has a handful of counts. The same CDR3 is also encoded by other DNA sequences in this sample. J is TRBJ1-2 and V is TRBV28; D remains ambiguous. There are 10 residues in the CDR3. Germline lookup yields CDR1 MDHEN and CDR2 SYDVKM. Deletions cut 8 bases from V and 2 bases from J, with 3 bases between. The CDR3 DNA sequence: TGTGCCAGCGGAAACTATGGCTACACCTTC. Translating it yields CASGNYGYTF.

The rearrangement links TRBV7-6 to TRBJ2-5; D not certain. Between the trimmed V and J ends, which lost 3 bases and 1 base, there was a span of 9 bases. The CDR3 is made up of 14 amino acids. Germline CDR1 is SGHVS and CDR2 is FNYEAQ. CDR3 sequence (DNA): TGTGCCAGCAGCTTGAGTTCGCCCCAAGAGACCCAGTACTTC. Translated: CASSLSSPQETQYF.

The chain has TRBV5-1 and TRBJ1-1; 7 positions agree with TRBD1. The CDR3 has 15 residues. V lost 1 base, J lost 0 bases, and 3 bases stayed unmatched. CDR1 is SGHRS and CDR2 is YFSETQ in the germline V gene. The CDR3 region is CASSLQGQLNTEAFF. The CDR3 region has the DNA TGCGCCAGCAGCTTGCAGGGACAGCTGAACACTGAAGCTTTCTTT.

In the case of this clone: This CDR3 is also generated by other DNA sequences in the sample. The chain carries TRBV9 and TRBJ2-1, with D tentatively TRBD1 (6 bases). Germline lookup yields CDR1 SGDLS and CDR2 YYNGEE. This CDR3 has 13 amino acids. The V and J ends lost 2 bases and 6 bases respectively, with 9 bases between them. The CDR3 DNA follows: TGTGCCAGCAGCGTGGACAGATCCAATGAGCAGTTCTTC. Its protein is CASSVDRSNEQFF.

J is TRBJ2-7 and V is TRBV7-3, with TRBD1 matching over 7 bases. J lost 6 bases, V lost 2 bases, and 1 base had no gene match. The CDR3 runs 12 residues. Germline V lookup: CDR1 SGHTA, CDR2 FQGTGA. The chain's CDR3 is CASSLDRVEQYF. As DNA, the CDR3 is TGTGCCAGCAGCTTAGACAGGGTCGAGCAGTACTTC.

The chain joins TRBV18 to TRBJ1-5; perhaps TRBD1 as D (5 bases). Germline V gives CDR1 KGHSH, CDR2 LQKENI. Trimming stripped 5 bases from V and 8 bases from J, with 10 bases between. This CDR3 has 12 residues. CDR3 in DNA: TGTGCCAGCTCAAAAGGGACGGAGCCCCAGCATTTT. Translation: CASSKGTEPQHF. Supplemented by reference TRBV18 and TRBJ1-5, the full variable domain reads NAGVMQNPRHLVRRRGQEARLRCSPMKGHSHVYWYRQLPEEGLKFMVYLQKENIIDESGMPKERFSAEFPKEGPSILRIQQVVRGDSAAYFCASSKGTEPQHFGDGTRLSIL.

Worth noting for this clone: In the same sample, other DNA sequences code for this CDR3. The chain carries TRBV2 and TRBJ1-5; 9 bases line up with TRBD1. Germline V gene sequence: CDR1 SNHLY, CDR2 FYNNEI. The J segment lost 5 bases and the V segment lost 6 bases, leaving 2 bases of the junction unmatched. The length of the CDR3 is 13 residues. The CDR3 loop is CASRRTGDQPQHF. The CDR3 DNA follows: TGTGCCAGCAGACGGACAGGGGATCAGCCCCAGCATTTT.

This sequence joins TRBV28 and TRBJ2-4; 8 bases are a match to TRBD1. The CDR3 has 18 residues. Germline lookup yields CDR1 MDHEN and CDR2 SYDVKM. V trimming: 6 bases; J trimming: 0 bases; junction bases outside the gene matches: 13. Here the CDR3 DNA reads TGTGCCAGCAGGATCGCCGGGACAGGAACAGTAGCCAAAAACATTCAGTACTTC. It specifies CASRIAGTGTVAKNIQYF.

This rearrangement joins TRBV5-1 to TRBJ2-3; TRBD1 agrees at 9 bases. With 3 bases clipped from V and 4 bases from J, the junction kept 6 bases outside the gene matches. This CDR3 has 15 residues. Germline values: CDR1 SGHRS, CDR2 YFSETQ. In DNA form, the CDR3 reads TGCGCCAGCAGCTGGGGACAGGGATATGCAGATACGCAGTATTTT. Amino acid sequence: CASSWGQGYADTQYF.

The rearrangement uses TRBV19 and TRBJ2-1; the D gene is possibly TRBD2 (5 bases). The CDR3 has 11 residues. Germline lookup yields CDR1 LNHDA and CDR2 SQIVND (reference sequence). V was clipped by 5 bases and J by 10 bases, with 9 bases between them. The CDR3 spells CASSRRLEQFF. DNA of the CDR3: TGTGCCAGTAGTCGACGACTAGAGCAGTTCTTC.

This clone has just one count. The chain combines TRBV30 with TRBJ1-2; 8 nucleotides agree with TRBD1. The CDR3 loop spans 15 amino acids. The V segment lost 0 bases and the J segment 7 bases; nucleotides outside the gene matches: 10. The germline CDR1 and CDR2 sequences are GTSNPN and SVGIG (reference sequence). The CDR3 DNA is TGTGCCTGGAGTGTACGACCCGGGACAGGAGGTGGCTACACCTTC. It translates to CAWSVRPGTGGGYTF.

This clone was seen a handful of times. The J gene is TRBJ2-1, the V gene TRBV5-1; D is unresolved. Germline CDR1 is SGHRS and CDR2 is YFSETQ. The CDR3 extends over 11 amino acids. The V end was cut by 3 bases, the J end by 5 bases, with 3 bases between. Here the CDR3 DNA reads TGCGCCAGCAGCTACAACAATGAGCAGTTCTTC. It translates to CASSYNNEQFF.

The chain has TRBV30 and TRBJ1-5, with D perhaps TRBD1 (5 bases). Germline V gene data show CDR1 as GTSNPN and CDR2 as SVGIG (reference sequence). Trimming took 1 base from V and 5 from J, leaving 15 bases between them. The CDR3 length is 15 residues. For the CDR3, the DNA is TGTGCCTGGAGTGGTATAAGGGACGGCGATCAGCCCCAGCATTTT. Translating it yields CAWSGIRDGDQPQHF.

This chain uses TRBV19 with TRBJ1-1; 7 bases line up with TRBD1. The CDR3 runs 14 residues. The ends lost 9 bases at V and 0 bases at J; junction bases unmatched: 7. In germline, CDR1 is LNHDA, CDR2 SQIVND (reference sequence). CDR3 loop: CASALTGMNTEAFF. The CDR3 nucleotides read TGTGCCAGCGCCTTGACAGGGATGAACACTGAAGCTTTCTTT.

This clone showed up just once. V gene TRBV19 combines with J gene TRBJ1-5, with D possibly matching TRBD1 (6 bases). Deletions cut 3 bases from V and 3 bases from J, with 18 bases between. CDR1 is LNHDA, CDR2 SQIVND, per germline (reference sequence). The length of the CDR3 is 17 residues. CDR3 in amino acids: CASSILKVGQSNQPQHF. The CDR3 nucleotides are TGTGCCAGTAGTATCCTAAAGGTCGGACAGTCCAATCAGCCCCAGCATTTT.

This chain uses TRBV15 with TRBJ2-2; D is undetermined. CDR3 size: 14 residues. Trimming cost V 0 bases and J 6 bases, with 8 bases left between them. The germline CDR1 and CDR2 sequences are LNHNV and YYDKDF (reference sequence). The CDR3 DNA sequence: TGTGCCACCAGCAGAGATCGATGGTCCGGGGAGCTGTTTTTT. This codes for CATSRDRWSGELFF. Variable domain in full (rest from reference TRBV15 and TRBJ2-2): DAMVIQNPRYQVTQFGKPVTLSCSQTLNHNVMYWYQQKSSQAPKLLFHYYDKDFNNEADTPDNFQSRRPNTSFCFLDIRSPGLGDTAMYLCATSRDRWSGELFFGEGSRLTVL.

CDR3 loop: CASSVDGGSSYNEQFF. DNA for the CDR3: TGTGCCAGCAGCGTAGATGGGGGAAGCTCCTACAATGAGCAGTTCTTC. This chain links TRBV9 with TRBJ2-1; D possibly uses TRBD1 or TRBD2 (5 bases each). CDR1 is SGDLS and CDR2 is YYNGEE in the germline V gene. The V end was cut by 0 bases, the J end by 0 bases, with 10 bases between. CDR3 size: 16 residues.

The chain links TRBV21-1 to TRBJ1-2; the table assigns TRBD1, which was not confirmed against the DNA. TRBV21-1 is shown as a pseudogene. The CDR3 is made up of 16 amino acids. This CDR3 reads CASSTGVVWGREGYTF. CDR3 bases: TGTGCCAGCAGCACCGGCGTTGTGTGGGGGCGCGAGGGCTACACCTTC.